These 27 T cell receptor beta chains were sequenced from one sample in a study of cytomegalovirus exposure and HLA in healthy donors. It was with 60 Vbeta and 13 Jbeta primers that the PCR ran. Method: immunoSEQ multiplex PCR; TCRdb's copy keeps in-frame clones and lacks some. The repertoire includes approximately 140,000 clones, approximately 78% of them detected once, and 6.2% sits in the top ten. Source material: PBMCs. These receptor sequences come from a woman aged 40 to 50 in good health and CMV-seropositive.

The chain couples TRBV21-1 to TRBJ2-5; no DNA check was done on the table's D call, TRBD1. TRBV21-1 constitutes a pseudogene. CDR3 length equals 14 residues. The CDR3 protein is CASRVQGEAETQYF. The CDR3 coding sequence is TGTGCCAGCAGGGTACAGGGCGAGGCAGAGACCCAGTACTTC.

This chain uses TRBV19 with TRBJ2-7; weak D call: TRBD2 (6 bases). Trimming stripped 1 base from V and 7 bases from J, with 14 bases between. Germline V gene lookup returns CDR1 LNHDA and CDR2 SQIVND (reference sequence). This CDR3 region has 14 residues. The CDR3 nucleotides are TGTGCCAGTAGTATAGTTGCGGGATCGGGGGAGCAGTACTTC. Its protein is CASSIVAGSGEQYF. Variable domain in full (rest from reference TRBV19 and TRBJ2-7): DGGITQSPKYLFRKEGQNVTLSCEQNLNHDAMYWYRQDPGQGLRLIYYSQIVNDFQKGDIAEGYSVSREKKESFPLTVTSAQKNPTAFYLCASSIVAGSGEQYFGPGTRLTVT.

This clone was detected only a few times. The chain couples TRBV5-8 to TRBJ2-7; possible D gene TRBD1, 5 bases. Germline V CDR1 and CDR2: SGHTS, YDEGEE. Trimming shortened V by 6 bases and J by 0 bases, and 7 bases separated the two germline ends. This CDR3 is 12 amino acids long. This chain's CDR3 is CASKGVSYEQYF. In nucleotides, the CDR3 is TGTGCCAGCAAAGGGGTCTCCTACGAGCAGTACTTC.

The rearrangement links TRBV2 to TRBJ2-7, with 11 bases identical to TRBD2. V lost 5 bases, J lost 3 bases, and 3 bases stayed unmatched. Germline CDR1 reads SNHLY; CDR2 reads FYNNEI. CDR3 length: 14 residues. The CDR3 DNA reads TGTGCCAGCAGTTACGGGACTAGCGGCTACGAGCAGTACTTC. Its protein product is CASSYGTSGYEQYF.

J is TRBJ2-1 and V is TRBV7-8; 7 bases agree with TRBD2. The J segment lost 7 bases and the V segment lost 1 base, leaving 13 bases of the junction unmatched. This CDR3 has 17 residues. Germline CDR1 reads SGHVS; CDR2 reads FQNEAQ. As DNA, the CDR3 is TGTGCCAGCAGCTTAGGGGTTAGGGCGGGAGAGGGGAATGAGCAGTTCTTC. Its protein is CASSLGVRAGEGNEQFF.

V is TRBV4-1 and J is TRBJ2-1; the D gene is possibly TRBD2 (6 bases). The CDR3 sequence is 14 residues long. Trimming took off 1 base at V and 6 bases at J, with 10 bases between the two ends. In germline, CDR1 is MGHRA, CDR2 YSYEKL. CDR3 region: CASSQVGGTNEQFF. CDR3 nucleotide sequence: TGCGCCAGCAGCCAAGTAGGCGGGACCAATGAGCAGTTCTTC.

This chain joins TRBV18 and TRBJ2-7; 8 bases align to TRBD1. Germline V CDR1 and CDR2: KGHSH, LQKENI. CDR3 length equals 14 residues. The J segment lost 2 bases and the V segment lost 2 bases, leaving 2 bases of the junction unmatched. The CDR3: CASSPAGGPYEQYF. As DNA, the CDR3 is TGTGCCAGCTCACCAGCAGGGGGCCCCTACGAGCAGTACTTC.

J is TRBJ2-7 and V is TRBV6-1; 9 positions match TRBD2. Germline assignment: CDR1 MNHNS and CDR2 SASEGT. The CDR3 contains 15 residues. V gave up 7 bases and J gave up 3 bases; unmatched junction bases: 10. CDR3 residues: CASTQRGGRDYEQYF. The CDR3 coding sequence is TGTGCCAGCACTCAGCGGGGCGGGAGGGACTACGAGCAGTACTTC.

This clone was seen just once. The gene calls are TRBV6-5 and TRBJ2-2, with TRBD1 matching 7 bases. This CDR3 comprises 16 residues. With 0 bases clipped from V and 4 bases from J, the junction kept 5 bases outside the gene matches. Germline V lookup: CDR1 MNHEY, CDR2 SVGAGI. The CDR3 is CASSYSTGVVTGELFF. Here the CDR3 DNA reads TGTGCCAGCAGTTACTCAACAGGGGTCGTCACCGGGGAGCTGTTTTTT.

This chain joins TRBV11-3 and TRBJ2-5; 7 bases align to TRBD2. Germline V CDR1 and CDR2: SGHNT, YENEEA. CDR3 length equals 13 residues. The ends lost 6 bases at V and 2 bases at J; junction bases unmatched: 3. Here the CDR3 DNA reads TGTGCCAGCAGTTCTAGCGGTCAAGAGACCCAGTACTTC. Its protein is CASSSSGQETQYF.

The chain has TRBV6-5 and TRBJ2-5, with D maybe TRBD2 (7 bases). Trimming removed 8 bases at V and 4 bases at J, with 11 bases between. Per the germline V gene, CDR1 is MNHEY and CDR2 is SVGAGI. This CDR3 has 12 residues. CDR3 region: CASGGAGETQYF. In nucleotides, the CDR3 is TGTGCCAGCGGGGGGGCGGGAGAGACCCAGTACTTC.

A note on this clone: One end of the junction fails to match germline, which may point to a read error. The J gene is TRBJ2-7, the V gene TRBV5-1, with 8 nucleotides matching TRBD1. The CDR3 runs to 16 residues. From germline, CDR1 is SGHRS and CDR2 YFSETQ. In nucleotides, the CDR3 is TGCGCCAGCAGCCCTAACCCAACAGGGGGTTCCTACGGGCAGTACTTC. Translating gives CASSPNPTGGSYGQYF.

The V gene is TRBV29-1, the J gene TRBJ2-1; 11 nucleotides line up with TRBD2. V was clipped by 3 bases and J by 2 bases; unmatched bases: 0. The germline CDR1 and CDR2 sequences are SQVTM and ANQGSEA. CDR3 length: 14 residues. The CDR3 region has the DNA TGCAGCGTTGAGACTAGCGGGACCTACAATGAGCAGTTCTTC. Its translation: CSVETSGTYNEQFF.

The chain has TRBV6-6 and TRBJ1-3; no clear D. The CDR3 spans 15 residues. Trimming stripped 0 bases from V and 0 bases from J, with 6 bases between. Looked up from germline, CDR1 is MNHNY and CDR2 is SVGAGI (reference sequence). In DNA, the CDR3 is TGTGCCAGCAGTTACTCGAGCACCTCTGGAAACACCATATATTTT. Its protein is CASSYSSTSGNTIYF.

This clone has just a few counts. V gene TRBV25-1 combines with J gene TRBJ2-2; TRBD2 agrees at 8 bases. V gave up 5 bases and J gave up 6 bases; unmatched junction bases: 11. Germline V lookup: CDR1 MGHDK, CDR2 SYGVNS. The length of the CDR3 is 16 residues. Written as DNA, the CDR3 is TGTGCCAGCAGTCACGGGGGGGGACTAGATTCCGGGGAGCTGTTTTTT. Translating gives CASSHGGGLDSGELFF. Complete variable domain (other parts from reference TRBV25-1 and TRBJ2-2): EADIYQTPRYLVIGTGKKITLECSQTMGHDKMYWYQQDPGMELHLIHYSYGVNSTEKGDLSSESTVSRIRTEHFPLTLESARPSHTSQYLCASSHGGGLDSGELFFGEGSRLTVL.

The V and J genes are TRBV29-1 and TRBJ2-5, with 7 bases lining up with TRBD2. V dropped 1 base and J dropped 5; count of bases not matched to a gene: 4. CDR1 is SQVTM and CDR2 is ANQGSEA in the germline V gene. CDR3 length equals 13 residues. DNA of the CDR3: TGCAGCGTTGAAGGAGCGGGAATTGAGACCCAGTACTTC. Amino acid sequence: CSVEGAGIETQYF.

This clone was picked up a small number of times. The chain employs TRBV7-8 and TRBJ2-5; possibly TRBD1 for D (6 bases). This CDR3 region has 16 residues. V dropped 4 bases and J dropped 4 bases, with 19 bases sitting between them. Germline V gene lookup returns CDR1 SGHVS and CDR2 FQNEAQ. CDR3 residues: CASSSSRDTWGETQYF. CDR3 nucleotide sequence: TGTGCCAGCAGCTCTTCACGGGACACCTGGGGAGAGACCCAGTACTTC.

The chain couples TRBV30 to TRBJ2-2; perhaps TRBD2 as D (6 bases). This CDR3 spans 15 amino acids. From germline, CDR1 is GTSNPN and CDR2 SVGIG (reference sequence). Trimming left V 1 base short and J 8 bases short, with 17 bases between. CDR3 sequence: CAWSAAGLPGGELFF. In DNA, the CDR3 is TGTGCCTGGAGTGCCGCGGGGCTCCCGGGGGGGGAGCTGTTTTTT. Variable domain in full (rest from reference TRBV30 and TRBJ2-2): SQTIHQWPATLVQPVGSPLSLECTVEGTSNPNLYWYRQAAGRGLQLLFYSVGIGQISSEVPQNLSASRPQDRQFILSSKKLLLSDSGFYLCAWSAAGLPGGELFFGEGSRLTVL.

This chain connects TRBV29-1 to TRBJ2-3, with 12 positions matching TRBD2. The V gene's germline CDR1 is SQVTM and CDR2 ANQGSEA. The length of the CDR3 is 15 residues. J gave up 4 bases and V 4 bases, and 6 bases lay outside the gene matches. The CDR3 spells CSVGQLAGGADTQYF. CDR3 bases: TGCAGCGTTGGTCAACTAGCGGGAGGAGCAGATACGCAGTATTTT.

The genes are TRBV28 and TRBJ1-1, with 8 positions matching TRBD1. Germline V gene data show CDR1 as MDHEN and CDR2 as SYDVKM. The V gene end was trimmed by 7 bases and the J gene end by 2 bases; junction bases not matched to a gene: 15. The CDR3 contains 17 residues. The CDR3 nucleotides are TGTGCCAGCACATCAGTCAGGACAGGGAAGTTTAACACTGAAGCTTTCTTT. Its translation is CASTSVRTGKFNTEAFF.

DNA for the CDR3: TGTGCCAGCTCACCAGGCCCTGTGGTAGCGGGGGGACAAGAGACCCAGTACTTC. Protein: CASSPGPVVAGGQETQYF. The chain recombines TRBV18 with TRBJ2-5, with 10 bases fitting TRBD2. The V and J ends lost 2 bases and 2 bases, in that order; junction bases with no gene match: 11. This CDR3 has 18 residues. Looked up from germline, CDR1 is KGHSH and CDR2 is LQKENI. Full variable domain (rest looked up from reference TRBV18 and TRBJ2-5): NAGVMQNPRHLVRRRGQEARLRCSPMKGHSHVYWYRQLPEEGLKFMVYLQKENIIDESGMPKERFSAEFPKEGPSILRIQQVVRGDSAAYFCASSPGPVVAGGQETQYFGPGTRLLVL.

This clone was observed a single time. The gene calls are TRBV2 and TRBJ1-3; D call uncertain. The germline gives CDR1 SNHLY, CDR2 FYNNEI. The CDR3 runs to 15 residues. The V gene lost 7 bases and the J gene lost 2 bases, with 15 bases spanning the gap. CDR3 in DNA: TGTGCCAGCAAATTCTCGGGGAGCACTGGAAACACCATATATTTT. Translating it yields CASKFSGSTGNTIYF.

The genes are TRBV28 and TRBJ2-7; 7 bases line up with TRBD1. The CDR3 consists of 13 residues. Germline values: CDR1 MDHEN, CDR2 SYDVKM. V lost 4 bases, J lost 3 bases, and 3 bases stayed unmatched. The chain's CDR3 is CASSWGTVYEQYF. The DNA for the CDR3 is TGTGCCAGCAGTTGGGGGACAGTCTACGAGCAGTACTTC.

V gene TRBV5-1 combines with J gene TRBJ2-1; 9 nucleotides agree with TRBD2. CDR1 and CDR2 from the germline V gene are SGHRS and YFSETQ. This CDR3 has 14 residues. J lost 3 bases, V lost 5 bases, and 3 bases had no gene match. The CDR3 coding sequence is TGCGCCAGCAGGGTAGCGGGGGACTACAATGAGCAGTTCTTC. It is translated as CASRVAGDYNEQFF.

This clone was seen a single time. The chain uses TRBV4-1 and TRBJ2-3; TRBD1 might be the D (6 bases). Per the germline V gene, CDR1 is MGHRA and CDR2 is YSYEKL. V lost 2 bases, J lost 2 bases, and 11 bases lay in between. CDR3 length equals 15 residues. In DNA, the CDR3 is TGCGCCAGCAGCCAACGGGACACCTACACAGATACGCAGTATTTT. Protein: CASSQRDTYTDTQYF.

J is TRBJ2-5 and V is TRBV29-1; D is unclear. Germline CDR1 is SQVTM and CDR2 is ANQGSEA. The V end lost 6 bases, the J end lost 1 base, and 9 bases lay between the germline ends. CDR3 length: 12 residues. CDR3 residues: CSVRPIQETQYF. Written as DNA, the CDR3 is TGCAGCGTGCGCCCTATCCAAGAGACCCAGTACTTC.

This chain links TRBV11-2 with TRBJ2-5; 8 bases are shared with TRBD2. The CDR3 length is 16 residues. Trimming at V came to 1 base and at J to 4 bases, leaving 8 bases not matched to a gene. CDR1 and CDR2 (germline): SGHAT, FQNNGV. In DNA, the CDR3 is TGTGCCAGCAGCTTAGCGGGAGGGCTAAGTGGAGAGACCCAGTACTTC. It is translated as CASSLAGGLSGETQYF.